This TCR beta chain was sequenced in a study of spatial heterogeneity in lung cancer. At the level of the study: Donation came from roughly 72 patients with untreated early-stage non-small cell lung cancer. The library had UMIs, and each TCR and UMI pair averaged more than ten raw reads.

Study observations and caveats: Expanded tumor TCRs that were ubiquitous appeared in blood more at resection than follow-up.

Time point defined: blood at routine non-recurrence follow-up after resection. The sequenced material consisted of unsorted whole RNA from tumor, nontumor lung or frozen PBMC. For this clonotype: Its specificity is not known.

Unmatched junction bases numbered 4, after V lost 4 bases and J lost 0 bases. The CDR3 extends over 16 amino acids. The germline CDR1 and CDR2 sequences are DFQATT and SNEGSKA (reference sequence). Each CDR3 protein is one row after TCRdb ran MiXCR on the 5' RACE reads. The data hold under 150,000 distinct CDR3 sequences, with 9% to 15% observed a single time. Sequenced here: PBMCs, sampled at follow-up. V and J are TRBV20-1 and TRBJ2-1, with 12 positions matching TRBD2. The receptor was derived from a male donor with early-stage non-small cell lung cancer. This chain's CDR3 is CSATTSGRSSYNEQFF. The CDR3 DNA is TGCAGTGCTACTACTAGCGGGAGGAGCTCCTACAATGAGCAGTTCTTC.